This T cell receptor (beta chain) stems from a study of blood T cell repertoires in COVID-19. It was during active infection that Seattle patients were enrolled and then longitudinally followed. The V gene's germline CDR1 is SGHTA and CDR2 FQGTGA. The length of the CDR3 is 13 residues. Trimming removed 5 bases from V and 5 bases from J, with 12 bases in between. Method: immunoSEQ multiplex PCR; TCRdb's copy keeps in-frame clones and lacks some. In the table there are hundreds of thousands of clones, 90% of which are singletons. The specimen was peripheral blood. The clonotype was recovered from a woman aged 40 to 55 with COVID-19, enrolled during active disease. The chain uses TRBV7-3 and TRBJ2-5, with D unresolved. The CDR3 coding sequence is TGTGCCAGCAGCCAACGGCAGGCGGAGACCCAGTACTTC. Translation gives CASSQRQAETQYF.